This section outlines one T cell receptor beta chain sequence together with its context. Treatment in this sample: some 20 received Ad26.COV2.S at low or high dose, single or two shots; roughly five received placebo; per-sample allocation not given. Samples came from day 63 after the first vaccine or placebo injection. The data originate from a study of Ad26.COV2.S vaccination and SARS-CoV-2 variants. Profiling relied on immunoSEQ multiplex PCR, and the TCRdb table lists in-frame clones only, not all of them. This sample has approximately 240,000 clones, with around 89% found just once. The CDR3 consists of 13 residues. CDR1 and CDR2 from the germline V gene are SEHNR and FQNEAQ (reference sequence). V gave up 4 bases and J gave up 7 bases; unmatched junction bases: 6.

This sequence was found in a person between 18 and 59 years old who received the Ad26.COV2.S COVID-19 vaccine or a placebo. The chain recombines TRBV7-9 with TRBJ2-7; TRBD2 agrees at 8 bases. The material sequenced was peripheral blood, taken in a trial of Ad26.COV2.S vaccine versus placebo. This CDR3 is CASSSPSGREQYF. The CDR3 DNA follows: TGTGCCAGCAGCTCCCCTAGCGGGCGGGAGCAGTACTTC.